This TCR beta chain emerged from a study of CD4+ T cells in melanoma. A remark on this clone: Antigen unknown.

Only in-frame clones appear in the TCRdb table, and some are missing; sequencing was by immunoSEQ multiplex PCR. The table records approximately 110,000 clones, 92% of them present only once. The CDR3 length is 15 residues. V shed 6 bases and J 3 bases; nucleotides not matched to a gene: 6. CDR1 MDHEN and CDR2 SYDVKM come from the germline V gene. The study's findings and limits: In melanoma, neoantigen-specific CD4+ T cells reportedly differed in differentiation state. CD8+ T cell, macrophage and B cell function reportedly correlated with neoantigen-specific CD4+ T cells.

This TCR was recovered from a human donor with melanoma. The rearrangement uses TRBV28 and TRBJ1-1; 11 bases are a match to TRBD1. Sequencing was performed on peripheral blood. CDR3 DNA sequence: TGTGCCAGCAGCGTCCCGGGACAGGGGGACACTGAAGCTTTCTTT. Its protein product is CASSVPGQGDTEAFF.